The rows below give T cell receptor beta chains drawn from one sample of a study of preoperative IRX-2 immunotherapy in early breast cancer. Method: immunoSEQ multiplex PCR; TCRdb's copy keeps in-frame clones and lacks some. The sample holds roughly 25,000 clones, approximately 90% seen once. This material consisted of tumor tissue, taken after IRX-2 immunotherapy. These receptors all stem from a human donor with breast cancer. Each CDR3 is given with its conserved first and last residue. A D gene is named only where the DNA matches it firmly. Part of the rows lack a size; the others show once, few, many or a class for expanded clones.

V gene: TRBV18
clone size: .
J gene: TRBJ1-6
D gene: .
CDR3 DNA: TGTGCCAGCTCACGGGGCAGATATAATTCACCCCTCCACTTT
CDR3 protein: CASSRGRYNSPLHF

V gene: TRBV10-1
clone size: .
J gene: TRBJ2-7
D gene: .
CDR3 DNA: TGCGCCAGCAGTGAGGGCAGATTCAGCGAGCAGTACTTC
CDR3 protein: CASSEGRFSEQYF

V gene: TRBV28
clone size: few
J gene: TRBJ1-6
D gene: TRBD1
CDR3 DNA: TGTGCCAGCAGTTCCGGGACAGGGGATAATTCACCCCTCCACTTT
CDR3 protein: CASSSGTGDNSPLHF

V gene: TRBV7-9
clone size: .
J gene: TRBJ2-2
D gene: TRBD1
CDR3 DNA: TGTGCCAGCAGCCCGGGACAGGGGGACACCGGGGAGCTGTTTTTT
CDR3 protein: CASSPGQGDTGELFF

V gene: TRBV6-1
clone size: once
J gene: TRBJ1-1
D gene: .
CDR3 DNA: TGTGCCAGCCTGCGGAGCGGAGAAGCTTTCTTT
CDR3 protein: CASLRSGEAFF

V gene: TRBV12-5
clone size: .
J gene: TRBJ1-1
D gene: TRBD1
CDR3 DNA: TGTGCTAGTGGTTTGGCTACAGGGGGCGGGGGCCTTCGGAACACTGAAGCTTTCTTT
CDR3 protein: CASGLATGGGGLRNTEAFF

V gene: TRBV11-2
clone size: .
J gene: TRBJ2-3
D gene: .
CDR3 DNA: TGTGCCAGCAGCTTAGCAGGGGCAGATACGCAGTATTTT
CDR3 protein: CASSLAGADTQYF

V gene: TRBV11-2
clone size: .
J gene: TRBJ2-7
D gene: .
CDR3 DNA: TGTGCCAGCAGCTCGGCCCCCAGCGAGCAGTACTTC
CDR3 protein: CASSSAPSEQYF

V gene: TRBV19
clone size: .
J gene: TRBJ1-2
D gene: .
CDR3 DNA: TGTGCCAGTAGTATAGGCGAATACCCTAACTATGGCTACACCTTC
CDR3 protein: CASSIGEYPNYGYTF

V gene: TRBV25-1
clone size: .
J gene: TRBJ2-1
D gene: .
CDR3 DNA: TGTGCCAGTAGACAGACCTCCAGTGAGCAGTTCTTC
CDR3 protein: CASRQTSSEQFF

V gene: TRBV6-5
clone size: .
J gene: TRBJ2-1
D gene: TRBD2
CDR3 DNA: TGTGCCAGCAGTTTTGCGACTAGCGGGGGGGGAGAGCAGTTCTTC
CDR3 protein: CASSFATSGGGEQFF

V gene: TRBV6-5
clone size: .
J gene: TRBJ2-7
D gene: .
CDR3 DNA: TGTGCCAGTCACACGGGGATAAAGAGTTCCTACGAGCAGTACTTC
CDR3 protein: CASHTGIKSSYEQYF

V gene: TRBV11-2
clone size: .
J gene: TRBJ1-1
D gene: .
CDR3 DNA: TGTGCCAGCAGCCTACTCCCGGCAATGAACACTGAAGCTTTCTTT
CDR3 protein: CASSLLPAMNTEAFF

V gene: TRBV10-1
clone size: .
J gene: TRBJ2-3
D gene: TRBD1
CDR3 DNA: TGCGCCACCTCGACAGGGAATAGGGATACGCAGTATTTT
CDR3 protein: CATSTGNRDTQYF

V gene: TRBV27
clone size: .
J gene: TRBJ1-1
D gene: TRBD1
CDR3 DNA: TGTGCCAGCAGAACCCGACAGGGATTAAACACTGAAGCTTTCTTT
CDR3 protein: CASRTRQGLNTEAFF

V gene: TRBV4-1
clone size: once
J gene: TRBJ2-3
D gene: .
CDR3 DNA: TGCGCCAGCAGCCAAGGTGAGGCCACAGATACGCAGTATTTT
CDR3 protein: CASSQGEATDTQYF

V gene: TRBV7-9
clone size: .
J gene: TRBJ1-2
D gene: .
CDR3 DNA: TGTGCCAGCAGCCCCGACAGGATAATCTATGGCTACACCTTC
CDR3 protein: CASSPDRIIYGYTF

V gene: TRBV19
clone size: once
J gene: TRBJ2-3
D gene: .
CDR3 DNA: TGTGCCAGTTCGTCGTCGACAGGATGGACAGATACGCAGTATTTT
CDR3 protein: CASSSSTGWTDTQYF

V gene: TRBV27
clone size: .
J gene: TRBJ2-7
D gene: .
CDR3 DNA: TGTGCCAGCAGTTTAGAGGACAGATTCTACGAGCAGTACTTC
CDR3 protein: CASSLEDRFYEQYF

V gene: TRBV6-1
clone size: .
J gene: TRBJ1-5
D gene: TRBD1
CDR3 DNA: TGTGCCAGCAGTGGGGTAGGGGGCGCTGGTCAGCCCCAGCATTTT
CDR3 protein: CASSGVGGAGQPQHF

V gene: TRBV19
clone size: .
J gene: TRBJ2-3
D gene: TRBD2
CDR3 DNA: TGTGCCAGTAGTATCGGGGGGGGCCAGACAGATACGCAGTATTTT
CDR3 protein: CASSIGGGQTDTQYF

V gene: TRBV6-6
clone size: .
J gene: TRBJ2-1
D gene: TRBD2
CDR3 DNA: TGTGCCAGCAGCGTTAGGTCCGGGACTAGCAACAAGTTCTTC
CDR3 protein: CASSVRSGTSNKFF

V gene: TRBV5-5
clone size: .
J gene: TRBJ2-7
D gene: TRBD2
CDR3 DNA: TGTGCCAGCAGCCTCGGGGTAGCGGGACCTTTGAGCGAGCAGTACTTC
CDR3 protein: CASSLGVAGPLSEQYF

V gene: TRBV15
clone size: .
J gene: TRBJ2-5
D gene: .
CDR3 DNA: TGTGCCACCAGCAGAGGGGCCCAAGAGACCCAGTACTTC
CDR3 protein: CATSRGAQETQYF

V gene: TRBV5-8
clone size: .
J gene: TRBJ1-5
D gene: TRBD1
CDR3 DNA: TGTGCCAGCAGCGTTCACAGGGGGGGAAGCAATCAGCCCCAGCATTTT
CDR3 protein: CASSVHRGGSNQPQHF

V gene: TRBV9
clone size: .
J gene: TRBJ2-7
D gene: .
CDR3 DNA: TGTGCCAGCAGCGTCTCGGGGGACCCAAGCTCCTACGAGCAGTACTTC
CDR3 protein: CASSVSGDPSSYEQYF

V gene: TRBV29-1
clone size: .
J gene: TRBJ2-1
D gene: TRBD2
CDR3 DNA: TGCAGCGCCCTTGAAGTAGCGGGGGGGCTTTCCTACAATGAGCAGTTCTTC
CDR3 protein: CSALEVAGGLSYNEQFF

V gene: TRBV9
clone size: .
J gene: TRBJ1-2
D gene: .
CDR3 DNA: TGTGCCAGCAGCCCGGGGGGCTCTCCGGATGGCTACACCTTC
CDR3 protein: CASSPGGSPDGYTF

V gene: TRBV27
clone size: once
J gene: TRBJ1-4
D gene: .
CDR3 DNA: TGTGCCAGCAGTTTATCATTGGGCCTAGGGAATGAAAAACTGTTTTTT
CDR3 protein: CASSLSLGLGNEKLFF

V gene: TRBV7-8
clone size: .
J gene: TRBJ2-5
D gene: .
CDR3 DNA: TGTGCCAGCAGCCGGATTCCGGGGGCCATGGCCCAGTACTTC
CDR3 protein: CASSRIPGAMAQYF

V gene: TRBV7-2
clone size: .
J gene: TRBJ2-1
D gene: TRBD2
CDR3 DNA: TGTGCCAGCAGCCCGAGAAGGACTAGCGGGAGGGGCGATGAGCAGTTCTTC
CDR3 protein: CASSPRRTSGRGDEQFF